Following are 13 T cell receptor beta chains from one sample sequenced in a study of cytomegalovirus exposure and HLA in healthy donors. The study ran its PCR with 60 Vbeta and 13 Jbeta primers. TCRdb keeps only in-frame clones here, not all; method: immunoSEQ multiplex PCR. The sample has 110,000 to 150,000 clones; 70% to 80% are singletons. Material for sequencing was PBMCs. Every receptor here comes from a woman aged 55-69 years in good health and CMV-seropositive.

The rearrangement links TRBV19 to TRBJ2-5; D unclear. Trimming removed 4 bases at V and 2 bases at J, with 11 bases between. Germline-derived CDR1 and CDR2 are LNHDA and SQIVND (reference sequence). The CDR3 runs to 14 residues. CDR3 nucleotides: TGTGCCAGTAGTAAACAGTCTTCACAAGAGACCCAGTACTTC. Its protein is CASSKQSSQETQYF.

The chain couples TRBV5-1 to TRBJ1-3; 7 nucleotides line up with TRBD1. The junction had 4 bases not matched to a gene; V was cut back by 4 bases and J by 0 bases. This CDR3 has 15 residues. Germline V gene lookup returns CDR1 SGHRS and CDR2 YFSETQ. CDR3: CASSRDSHSGNTIYF. The CDR3 DNA reads as TGCGCCAGCAGCCGGGACAGCCACTCTGGAAACACCATATATTTT.

The chain employs TRBV7-9 and TRBJ1-5; TRBD1 matches at 9 bases. This CDR3 contains 16 residues. V was clipped by 5 bases and J by 6 bases; unmatched bases: 11. Germline V CDR1 and CDR2: SEHNR, FQNEAQ (reference sequence). CDR3 sequence: CASSLGQGPGAQPQHF. The CDR3 DNA is TGTGCCAGCAGCCTGGGACAGGGACCGGGGGCTCAGCCCCAGCATTTT.

The chain links TRBV28 to TRBJ2-6; 9 bases agree with TRBD2. Losses at the gene ends were 9 bases for V and 2 bases for J; bases not matched to a gene: 2. This CDR3 has 14 residues. Germline V gene data show CDR1 as MDHEN and CDR2 as SYDVKM. The CDR3 region has the DNA TGTGCCAGTAGCGGGGGAACTGGGGCCAACGTCCTGACTTTC. Protein: CASSGGTGANVLTF.

The chain couples TRBV9 to TRBJ1-1; D gene unclear. The V gene's germline CDR1 is SGDLS and CDR2 YYNGEE. Trimming left V 0 bases short and J 11 bases short, with 11 bases between. This CDR3 spans 12 amino acids. DNA for the CDR3: TGTGCCAGCAGCGTAGGGGCCGGTGACGCTTTCTTT. Translating it yields CASSVGAGDAFF.

This clone came up a few times. The chain employs TRBV12-5 and TRBJ2-7, with 7 bases identical to TRBD1. V lost 2 bases and J lost 1; bases outside the gene matches: 5. In germline, CDR1 is LGHNT, CDR2 FRNRAP. The CDR3 runs to 15 residues. This CDR3 is CASGLPTGVSYEQYF. DNA of the CDR3: TGTGCTAGTGGTTTGCCCACAGGGGTTTCCTACGAGCAGTACTTC.

The J gene is TRBJ2-7, the V gene TRBV5-1; 7 bases are a match to TRBD2. The V segment lost 2 bases and the J segment 4 bases; nucleotides outside the gene matches: 3. The CDR3 has 13 amino acids. Germline V gives CDR1 SGHRS, CDR2 YFSETQ. In DNA, the CDR3 is TGCGCCAGCAGCTTACAGCGGGAATACGAGCAGTACTTC. As protein: CASSLQREYEQYF. The whole variable domain, remainder taken from reference TRBV5-1 and TRBJ2-7, is KAGVTQTPRYLIKTRGQQVTLSCSPISGHRSVSWYQQTPGQGLQFLFEYFSETQRNKGNFPGRFSGRQFSNSRSEMNVSTLELGDSALYLCASSLQREYEQYFGPGTRLTVT.

The count of this clone is one. Additional DNA sequences in this sample encode the identical CDR3. The V and J genes are TRBV7-9 and TRBJ2-5; D may be TRBD1 (5 bases). The CDR3 has 14 residues. The V end was cut by 3 bases, the J end by 2 bases, with 10 bases between. Germline values: CDR1 SEHNR, CDR2 FQNEAQ (reference sequence). The CDR3 DNA follows: TGTGCCAGCAGCTTGACGACAGCACAAGAGACCCAGTACTTC. It encodes CASSLTTAQETQYF.

CDR3 DNA: TGCGCCAGCAGGCCCCTCGGGGGGGAAAACATTCAGTACTTC. It translates to CASRPLGGENIQYF. The V call is TRBV5-1, the J call TRBJ2-4; TRBD2 matches at 8 bases. This CDR3 region has 14 residues. The J segment lost 5 bases and the V segment lost 5 bases, leaving 6 bases of the junction unmatched. Per the germline V gene, CDR1 is SGHRS and CDR2 is YFSETQ.

The table lists this clone with a few counts. V gene TRBV6-5 combines with J gene TRBJ1-1, with D uncertain. Trimming stripped 2 bases from V and 1 base from J, with 2 bases between. The germline gives CDR1 MNHEY, CDR2 SVGAGI. This CDR3 comprises 12 residues. CDR3 residues: CASSYRNTEAFF. DNA of the CDR3: TGTGCCAGCAGTTACCGGAACACTGAAGCTTTCTTT.

The rearrangement joins TRBV7-9 to TRBJ2-1; tentative D call: TRBD2 (5 bases). The CDR3 totals 14 residues. Germline lookup yields CDR1 SEHNR and CDR2 FQNEAQ (reference sequence). Trimming removed 0 bases at V and 5 bases at J, with 8 bases between. In DNA form, the CDR3 reads TGTGCCAGCAGCTTAGCGAGCGGAAACAATGAGCAGTTCTTC. It translates to CASSLASGNNEQFF.

The chain combines TRBV6-1 with TRBJ1-1; 9 bases match TRBD1. The junction had 10 bases not matched to a gene; V was cut back by 6 bases and J by 5 bases. Germline V gene lookup returns CDR1 MNHNS and CDR2 SASEGT. There are 15 residues in the CDR3. The CDR3 DNA follows: TGTGCCAGCAGGGACAGGGGTCCTTTAAGGACTGAAGCTTTCTTT. It yields the protein CASRDRGPLRTEAFF.

The V and J genes are TRBV7-2 and TRBJ2-1; 10 bases align to TRBD2. The CDR3 contains 15 residues. Germline V lookup: CDR1 SGHTA, CDR2 FQGNSA. Trimming took 5 bases from V and 6 from J; bases not matched to a gene: 7. CDR3 sequence: CASSKLAGVANEQFF. As DNA, the CDR3 is TGTGCCAGCAGCAAGCTAGCGGGAGTGGCCAATGAGCAGTTCTTC.